These T cell receptor beta chains were read from a single sample in a study of T cells in Graves' hyperthyroidism and ophthalmopathy. TCRdb recomputed calls from the multiplex PCR reads with MiXCR, one row per CDR3 protein. Here the sample spans around 700,000 distinct CDR3 sequences, around 20% being singletons. Sample: blood. The receptor set was obtained from a woman between 45 and 60 years old with Graves' hyperthyroidism that later progressed to Graves' ophthalmopathy. Each CDR3 is given with its conserved first and last residue. A D gene is named only where the DNA matches it firmly. Expanded clones are given a class, and other clones once, few, many or no size at all.

D	V	size	J	length	DNA	CDR3
-	TRBV28	many	TRBJ1-5	15	TGTGCCACCCTATCAGGGGTCCATGGCAATCAGCCCCAGCATTTT	CATLSGVHGNQPQHF
-	TRBV6-1	-	TRBJ2-5	12	TGTGCCACGCAGGTGGGCCAAGAGACCCAGTACTTC	CATQVGQETQYF
-	TRBV6-2/TRBV6-3	few	TRBJ1-1	15	TGTGCCAGCAGTTACTCGGTCGGGGAAATCGCTGAAGCTTTCTTT	CASSYSVGEIAEAFF
-	TRBV12-3/TRBV12-4	many	TRBJ2-3	15	TGTGCCAGCAAGACAAGCAAAACTAGCACAGATACGCAGTATTTT	CASKTSKTSTDTQYF
TRBD2	TRBV3-1	-	TRBJ2-5	14	TGTGCCAGCGGCCAAGAGCGGGGGATCGAGACCCAGTACTTC	CASGQERGIETQYF
-	TRBV11-2	many	TRBJ1-2	15	TGTGCCAGCAGCTTGCAGGGTCGTGCTAACTATGGCTACACCTTC	CASSLQGRANYGYTF
-	TRBV12-3/TRBV12-4	-	TRBJ1-3	14	TGTGCCAGCAGTTTTTTGGACTCTGGAAACACCATATATTTT	CASSFLDSGNTIYF
-	TRBV4-1	few	TRBJ2-6	15	TGCGCCAGCAGCCAAAGCCCCTCTGGGGCCAACGTCCTGACTTTC	CASSQSPSGANVLTF
-	TRBV19	few	TRBJ2-3	11	TGTGCCAGTAGTATCACAGATACGCAGTATTTT	CASSITDTQYF
TRBD2	TRBV6-1	many	TRBJ2-1	15	TGTGCCAGCAGCGGGGGGACTAGCGGCAACAATGAGCAGTTCTTC	CASSGGTSGNNEQFF
-	TRBV5-1	-	TRBJ1-2	13	TGCGCCAGCAGCTGGGAGGTAGGCTATGGTTACACCTTC	CASSWEVGYGYTF
-	TRBV29-1	-	TRBJ1-1	15	TGCAGCGTTGCCGCTCTAACGGCAGTGAACACTGAAGCTTTCTTT	CSVAALTAVNTEAFF
-	TRBV7-3	many	TRBJ2-3	15	TGTGCCAGCAGTAAGACAGGAGGCCAAGGTGGGACGCAGTATTTT	CASSKTGGQGGTQYF
TRBD1	TRBV6-1	many	TRBJ1-1	15	TGTGCCAGCAGCGCAGGGGGGAGTGTGAACACTGAAGCTTTCTTT	CASSAGGSVNTEAFF
TRBD1	TRBV13	few	TRBJ2-1	16	TGTGCCAGCAGCTCAACGACAGGGGAGGACTACAATGAGCAGTTCTTC	CASSSTTGEDYNEQFF
-	TRBV7-9	many	TRBJ1-2	13	TGTGCCAGCAGCCGTCTCGGGGCCTATGGCTACACCTTC	CASSRLGAYGYTF
TRBD1	TRBV6-2/TRBV6-3	-	TRBJ1-5	13	TGTGCCAGCAGTGACAGGGGGTGGCAGCCCCAGCATTTT	CASSDRGWQPQHF
TRBD1	TRBV5-5	-	TRBJ1-2	16	TGTGCCAGCAGCCCCCCGGAGACAGGGGCTCCTTATGGCTACACCTTC	CASSPPETGAPYGYTF
TRBD2	TRBV5-1	many	TRBJ2-3	14	TGCGCCAGCAGCTTCAAGCGGGGGTTAGATACGCAGTATTTT	CASSFKRGLDTQYF
-	TRBV6-1	few	TRBJ2-7	13	TGTGCCAGCACCCATGAGGGGGGGAACGAGCAGTACTTC	CASTHEGGNEQYF
TRBD2	TRBV6-1	many	TRBJ2-1	13	TGTGCCAGCAGGACTAGCGGGGGAGTTGAGCAGTTCTTC	CASRTSGGVEQFF
TRBD2	TRBV3-1	-	TRBJ2-3	15	TGTGCCAGCAGAGGCGGACTAGCGCTCACAGATACGCAGTATTTT	CASRGGLALTDTQYF
TRBD1	TRBV6-1	few	TRBJ1-5	15	TGTGCCAGCAGAAACGACAGGGGGCCGAATCAGCCCCAGCATTTT	CASRNDRGPNQPQHF
-	TRBV7-9	few	TRBJ2-1	14	TGTGCCAGCAGCCCCCCCCAAGGGGCAAATGAGCAGTTCTTC	CASSPPQGANEQFF
-	TRBV2	-	TRBJ1-1	14	TGTGCCAGCAGTGAGGAAGGGTTGAGCACTGAAGCTTTCTTT	CASSEEGLSTEAFF
TRBD2	TRBV29-1	few	TRBJ2-1	14	TGCAGCGTTGACCGACTAGCGACCTACAATGAGCAGTTCTTC	CSVDRLATYNEQFF
-	TRBV20-1	many	TRBJ1-1	13	TGCAGTGCTAGTTACCCTCCCGACACTGAAGCTTTCTTT	CSASYPPDTEAFF
TRBD1	TRBV5-1	many	TRBJ1-6	14	TGCGCCAGCAGCAAAGGGACAGAGAATTCACCCCTCCACTTT	CASSKGTENSPLHF
-	TRBV3-1	few	TRBJ1-3	17	TGTGCCAGCAGCCAGAGCTACTCCTCGAGCTCTGGAAACACCATATATTTT	CASSQSYSSSSGNTIYF
-	TRBV3-1	many	TRBJ1-1	16	TGTGCCAGCAGCCAAGAAGATCTCCTCGCGGAGGCTGAAGCTTTCTTT	CASSQEDLLAEAEAFF
-	TRBV3-1	many	TRBJ2-7	14	TGTGCCAGCAGCCAAGAACAGGCCGCGTACGAGCAGTACTTC	CASSQEQAAYEQYF
-	TRBV3-1	-	TRBJ2-2	14	TGTGCCAGCAGGGGTCGAGGGGGCACCGGGGAGCTGTTTTTT	CASRGRGGTGELFF
-	TRBV5-1	many	TRBJ1-1	15	TGCGCCAGCAGCTTGGAAGTGACCCTCGGGACTGAAGCTTTCTTT	CASSLEVTLGTEAFF
-	TRBV30	many	TRBJ1-5	13	TGTGCCTACGCAAACAGGGTAAATCAGCCCCAGCATTTT	CAYANRVNQPQHF
-	TRBV6-2/TRBV6-3	-	TRBJ1-4	18	TGTGCCAGCAGTTACGAGGTCATTACTAAGGCAACTAATGAAAAACTGTTTTTT	CASSYEVITKATNEKLFF
-	TRBV7-8	few	TRBJ1-1	13	TGTGCCAGCTGTCGGGGGGGGGGCACTGAAGCTTTCTTT	CASCRGGGTEAFF
TRBD1	TRBV5-1	many	TRBJ2-3	16	TGCGCCAGCAGCTTATCAACGACAGGGGTCGCAGATACGCAGTATTTT	CASSLSTTGVADTQYF
TRBD1	TRBV30	many	TRBJ2-7	14	TGTGCCTGGAGTCCATGGACAGGGGGCTACGAGCAGTACTTC	CAWSPWTGGYEQYF
-	TRBV27	-	TRBJ1-2	16	TGTGCCAGCAGCCTAACCTTCCACCCCGGAACCTATGGCTACACCTTC	CASSLTFHPGTYGYTF